The 9 T cell receptor beta chains listed next were all sequenced from one sample in a study of cytotoxic CD8 clonotypes in ibrutinib-treated CLL. The method was immunoSEQ multiplex PCR; TCRdb's version includes in-frame clones alone and lacks a portion of them. The table includes some 350,000 clones, 67% detected once. The input for sequencing was PBMCs, taken after 36 months of ibrutinib treatment. The receptors stem from a human donor with chronic lymphocytic leukemia.

This rearrangement joins TRBV19 to TRBJ1-2; 9 positions match TRBD1. After removal of 5 bases from V and 5 bases from J, the junction contained 6 bases not matched to a gene. The CDR3 sequence is 14 residues long. CDR1 LNHDA and CDR2 SQIVND come from the germline V gene (reference sequence). CDR3 sequence reads: CASSAGTGRYGYTF. The CDR3 DNA reads TGTGCCAGTAGTGCCGGGACAGGGAGGTATGGCTACACCTTC.

This clone was recorded a few times. The chain is built from TRBV9 and TRBJ2-3; no firm D call. V was clipped by 2 bases and J by 1 base, with 14 bases between them. Germline-derived CDR1 and CDR2 are SGDLS and YYNGEE. The CDR3 length is 16 residues. CDR3 residues: CASSVSLGGGTDTQYF. Written as DNA, the CDR3 is TGTGCCAGCAGCGTTTCTCTGGGTGGCGGCACAGATACGCAGTATTTT.

The chain uses TRBV7-6 and TRBJ2-7; either TRBD1 or TRBD2 may supply D (5 bases each). The CDR3 is 14 amino acids. Germline CDR1 is SGHVS and CDR2 is FNYEAQ. With 7 bases removed from V and 3 bases from J, the gap between germline ends came to 16 bases. CDR3 coding DNA: TGTGCCAGCACCCCGGGACCCTACGGCTACGAGCAGTACTTC. Translated: CASTPGPYGYEQYF.

The chain is built from TRBV13 and TRBJ2-1; 10 nucleotides agree with TRBD2. The CDR3 length is 15 residues. Germline trimming cut 1 base from V and 7 bases from J; bases unmatched to any gene: 4. Germline CDR1 reads PRHDT; CDR2 reads FYEKMQ (reference sequence). In nucleotides, the CDR3 is TGTGCCAGCAGCTTAGCAGCGGGGGGGACAAATGAGCAGTTCTTC. Amino acids: CASSLAAGGTNEQFF.

Notes on this clone: Other DNA sequences in the same sample also yield this CDR3. The chain joins TRBV15 to TRBJ2-7; D gene unclear. Trimming took 3 bases from V and 4 from J, leaving 7 bases between them. The V gene's germline CDR1 is LNHNV and CDR2 YYDKDF (reference sequence). The CDR3 sequence is 12 residues long. The chain's CDR3 is CATSRGSYEQYF. The CDR3 DNA sequence: TGTGCCACCAGCAGGGGCAGTTACGAGCAGTACTTC.

The chain carries TRBV27 and TRBJ2-3; 7 bases match TRBD1. CDR1 is MNHEY, CDR2 SMNVEV, per germline (reference sequence). The CDR3 is made up of 14 amino acids. Unmatched junction bases numbered 5, after V lost 4 bases and J lost 4 bases. The CDR3, as DNA: TGTGCCAGCAGTTACAGGGGTGGCCCAGATACGCAGTATTTT. It is translated as CASSYRGGPDTQYF.

The chain uses TRBV29-1 and TRBJ2-4, with D tentatively TRBD1 (5 bases). In germline, CDR1 is SQVTM, CDR2 ANQGSEA. The CDR3 has 14 amino acids. The V gene lost 4 bases and the J gene lost 1 base, with 11 bases spanning the gap. The CDR3 sequence: CSVAARQAKNIQYF. DNA of the CDR3: TGCAGCGTTGCCGCAAGACAGGCCAAAAACATTCAGTACTTC.

The chain recombines TRBV7-3 with TRBJ2-1; D possibly corresponds to TRBD1 (6 bases). Germline CDR1 SGHTA, CDR2 FQGTGA. V was shortened by 0 bases and J by 4 bases, with 10 bases between the two germline ends. This CDR3 comprises 15 residues. The CDR3 loop is CASSLTGQSYNEQFF. The DNA of the CDR3 is TGTGCCAGCAGCTTAACCGGACAGTCTTACAATGAGCAGTTCTTC.

A single count supports this clone. This chain uses TRBV10-3 with TRBJ2-5, with D possibly being TRBD1 (6 bases). From germline, CDR1 is ENHRY and CDR2 SYGVKD. This CDR3 has 15 residues. The V end lost 3 bases, the J end lost 0 bases, and 11 bases lay between the germline ends. This CDR3 reads CAISERDTYQETQYF. The CDR3 DNA reads TGTGCCATCAGTGAAAGGGACACGTACCAAGAGACCCAGTACTTC.